The 15 T cell receptor beta chains reported below all come from one sample, sequenced in a study of T cell clonality in common variable immunodeficiency. TCRdb's table, derived via immunoSEQ multiplex PCR, lists solely in-frame clones and lacks some. Listed for the sample are under 45,000 clones, none seen a single time. Sequencing was done on a sample of peripheral blood mononuclear cells. All receptors come from a person between 18 and 70 years old in good health.

This clone was counted between two and nine times. A single base separates this from a much larger clone, so it may be a read error. The DNA ends 3 residues before the CDR3 does, and the rest of the CDR3 is filled in from the germline J gene. The chain links TRBV19 to TRBJ2-7; no reliable D call. Germline values: CDR1 LNHDA, CDR2 SQIVND (reference sequence). The CDR3 extends over 13 amino acids. Between the trimmed V and J ends, which lost 5 bases and 1 base, there was a span of 9 bases. This CDR3 reads CASSVILSYEQYF. The DNA read from the CDR3 is TGTGCCAGTAGTGTAATACTATCCTACGAG. The full variable domain, in which reference TRBV19 and TRBJ2-7 provide the parts outside the CDR3, is DGGITQSPKYLFRKEGQNVTLSCEQNLNHDAMYWYRQDPGQGLRLIYYSQIVNDFQKGDIAEGYSVSREKKESFPLTVTSAQKNPTAFYLCASSVILSYEQYFGPGTRLTVT.

Turning to this clone: The CDR3 end is not reached by the read, which stops 3 residues before it; the germline J gene fills it in. V and J are TRBV20-1 and TRBJ2-1; 12 bases match TRBD2. V lost 6 bases, J lost 8 bases, and 8 bases stayed unmatched. Per germline, CDR1 DFQATT and CDR2 SNEGSKA (reference sequence). The CDR3 runs to 14 residues. The CDR3 DNA, read in part, is TGCAGTGCCCCCGGACTAGCGGGGTCGGATGAG. This gives the protein CSAPGLAGSDE. The entire CDR3 protein is CSAPGLAGSDEQFF.

A few counts support this clone. The CDR3 bases that were read are TGTGCCAGCTCCCCAGGGGGGGGGCTCCAAGAGACC. Encoded protein: CASSPGGGLQET. The full CDR3 reads CASSPGGGLQETQYF. This chain joins TRBV18 and TRBJ2-5; tentatively, D is TRBD1 or TRBD2 (7 bases each). The read terminates 3 residues before the CDR3 end, so the remaining end is supplied by the germline J gene. This CDR3 contains 15 residues. V was trimmed by 6 bases and J by 1 base, leaving 15 bases between them. CDR1 and CDR2 (germline): KGHSH, LQKENI.

This clone was seen a few times. Coverage ceases 3 residues before the CDR3 finishes, and the germline J gene fills in the end. This sequence joins TRBV18 and TRBJ2-7; 15 bases align to TRBD2. Germline V CDR1 and CDR2: KGHSH, LQKENI. V was clipped by 3 bases and J by 1 base; unmatched bases: 4. The CDR3 covers 17 residues. CDR3 protein: CASSPGTSGGPSYEQYF. CDR3 DNA (partial): TGTGCCAGCTCACCGGGGACTAGCGGGGGGCCATCCTACGAG.

This clone appeared many times. With the read ending 3 residues before the CDR3 end, the germline J gene is used to fill in that end. The rearrangement uses TRBV18 and TRBJ2-2, with a possible D match to TRBD2 (6 bases). The CDR3 is 16 amino acids. The V end lost 0 bases, the J end lost 5 bases, and 13 bases lay between the germline ends. Per the germline V gene, CDR1 is KGHSH and CDR2 is LQKENI. CDR3 DNA, as far as it was read: TGTGCCAGCTCACCACCCGCCAGCGGAGGGACCGGGGAG. Translation gives CASSPPASGGTGE. The CDR3 as a whole reads CASSPPASGGTGELFF. Full variable domain (missing parts from reference TRBV18 and TRBJ2-2): NAGVMQNPRHLVRRRGQEARLRCSPMKGHSHVYWYRQLPEEGLKFMVYLQKENIIDESGMPKERFSAEFPKEGPSILRIQQVVRGDSAAYFCASSPPASGGTGELFFGEGSRLTVL.

This clone was recorded many times. The read comes to an end 3 residues before the CDR3 does, leaving the germline J gene to fill in the end. This sample also contains other DNA sequences that code for the same CDR3. The chain is built from TRBV30 and TRBJ1-2; 10 bases match TRBD1. Losses at the gene ends were 1 base for V and 7 bases for J; bases not matched to a gene: 6. CDR1 and CDR2 from the germline V gene are GTSNPN and SVGIG (reference sequence). The CDR3 sequence is 14 residues long. The chain's CDR3 is CAWSGGTGVFGYTF. CDR3 DNA, as far as it was read: TGTGCCTGGAGTGGGGGGACAGGGGTTTTTGGC.

Comments on this clone: Read data end 3 residues before the CDR3 end; the end is taken from the germline J gene. The V call is TRBV5-1, the J call TRBJ1-3; no firm D call. The CDR3 contains 14 residues. CDR1 and CDR2 from the germline V gene are SGHRS and YFSETQ. V was cut by 3 bases and J by 2 bases, with 9 bases left in between. The CDR3 bases that were read are TGCGCCAGCAGCTCGGGCGGGGCTGGAAACACC. This sequence encodes CASSSGGAGNT. The full CDR3 reads CASSSGGAGNTIYF.

This clone showed up many times. CDR3 protein: CSATQGGSNYGYTF. CDR3 bases read: TGCAGTGCTACTCAGGGGGGTAGTAACTATGGC. This sequence joins TRBV20-1 and TRBJ1-2; 7 bases agree with TRBD1. The read finishes 3 residues shy of the CDR3 end, and the germline J gene is used to complete it. CDR1 is DFQATT, CDR2 SNEGSKA, per germline (reference sequence). Trimming cost V 4 bases and J 1 base; bases outside gene matches: 6. The length of the CDR3 is 14 residues.

This clone appeared a few times. The read ends 3 residues early relative to the CDR3; the germline J gene fills the gap. V usage is TRBV7-2 and J usage is TRBJ1-2; 8 nucleotides align to TRBD1. Per germline, CDR1 SGHTA and CDR2 FQGNSA. This CDR3 has 13 amino acids. This CDR3 reads CASSPDRVNDYTF. The DNA read from the CDR3 is TGTGCCAGCAGCCCGGACAGGGTCAATGAC.

This clone was counted at least ten times. The DNA ends 3 residues before the CDR3 does, and the rest of the CDR3 is filled in from the germline J gene. The J gene is TRBJ2-3, the V gene TRBV20-1; tentative D call: TRBD2 (7 bases). The germline CDR1 and CDR2 sequences are DFQATT and SNEGSKA (reference sequence). The CDR3 consists of 12 residues. The sequenced CDR3 bases are TGCAGTGCCATGAGGGGGGGAGAGACG. Amino acid sequence: CSAMRGGET. The whole CDR3 protein reads CSAMRGGETQYF.

This clone was counted ten times or more. The read ends 3 residues before the CDR3 terminus; that terminus is restored from the germline J gene. The V call is TRBV6-4, the J call TRBJ1-2; 8 bases are shared with TRBD1. Germline lookup yields CDR1 MRHNA and CDR2 SNTAGT. This CDR3 has 14 amino acids. CDR3 amino acids: CASSAGDRLAGYTF. The sequenced part of the CDR3 DNA is TGTGCCAGCAGTGCCGGGGACAGGCTTGCGGGC.

This clone came up many times. The CDR3 extends 3 residues past the end of the read, so its final part is completed from the germline J gene. The chain recombines TRBV19 with TRBJ2-2, with no clear D. Trimming left V 7 bases short and J 6 bases short, with 12 bases between. Germline V gene data show CDR1 as LNHDA and CDR2 as SQIVND (reference sequence). The CDR3 loop spans 13 amino acids. The chain's CDR3 is CASTRVDPGELFF. CDR3 bases read: TGTGCCAGTACCCGGGTCGACCCCGGGGAG.

A note on this clone: The CDR3 end lies 3 residues beyond the end of the read and is filled in from the germline J gene. This chain uses TRBV6-1 with TRBJ2-7, with 10 bases lining up with TRBD1. Germline CDR1 is MNHNS and CDR2 is SASEGT. The CDR3 extends over 14 amino acids. The V segment lost 7 bases and the J segment 6 bases; nucleotides outside the gene matches: 9. The sequenced CDR3 bases are TGTGCCAGCACTGAGCCGACAGGGGGCCTCGAG. Its translation is CASTEPTGGLE. The full CDR3 is CASTEPTGGLEQYF.

At least ten counts were recorded for this clone. The read falls 3 residues short of the CDR3 end, and the missing part is taken from the germline J gene. The chain couples TRBV5-4 to TRBJ1-1; D gene ambiguous. The CDR3 extends over 14 amino acids. V shed 3 bases and J shed 1 base, with 10 bases lying between them. Germline CDR1 reads SGHNT; CDR2 reads YYREEE (reference sequence). The DNA read from the CDR3 is TGTGCCAGCAGCTCAAAGACTGCGAACACTGAA. This codes for CASSSKTANTE. The entire CDR3 sequence reads CASSSKTANTEAFF.

The sample holds many counts of this clone. The read ends 3 residues shy of where the CDR3 ends; the end is completed using the germline J gene. The chain is built from TRBV20-1 and TRBJ2-1, with TRBD2 matching over 7 bases. Unmatched junction bases numbered 11, after V lost 6 bases and J lost 3 bases. The CDR3 extends over 15 amino acids. Germline loops: CDR1 DFQATT, CDR2 SNEGSKA (reference sequence). The CDR3 sequence is CSAPAAGDFYNEQFF. The DNA read from the CDR3 is TGCAGTGCGCCCGCGGCGGGGGATTTCTACAATGAG.